This T cell receptor beta chain was recorded in a study of blood T cell repertoires in COVID-19. At the level of the study: Samples representing acute and convalescent COVID-19 were sourced from the United States, Italy and Spain.

Trimming took 3 bases from V and 4 from J; bases not matched to a gene: 9. CDR3 length: 15 amino acids. Germline CDR1 GTSNPN, CDR2 SVGIG (reference sequence). Membership in each cohort depended on participant-reported clinical history. Resolution of symptoms, clearance, or two negative PCRs was present in recovered Cohort 3 donors. Per the study methods: Counts of nucleated cells, estimated from reference gene primer amplification, were obtained. Assay: immunoSEQ multiplex PCR; the TCRdb copy retains only in-frame clones and omits some. D and trimming were read from the DNA, whereas the V and J calls and clone size are those reported in that table. The sample consists of a few hundred thousand clones, around nine tenths of them appearing once.

The J gene is TRBJ1-2, the V gene TRBV30; 9 positions match TRBD1. This sequence was found in a woman aged 25 to 45 who had recovered from COVID-19. The sample taken for sequencing was PBMCs or T cells enriched from blood (not recorded which). Here the CDR3 DNA reads TGTGCCTGGAGGATCCCGGGACAGGGAATCTATGGCTACACCTTC. This encodes CAWRIPGQGIYGYTF. The whole variable domain, filled in from reference TRBV30 and TRBJ1-2, reads SQTIHQWPATLVQPVGSPLSLECTVEGTSNPNLYWYRQAAGRGLQLLFYSVGIGQISSEVPQNLSASRPQDRQFILSSKKLLLSDSGFYLCAWRIPGQGIYGYTFGSGTRLTVV.